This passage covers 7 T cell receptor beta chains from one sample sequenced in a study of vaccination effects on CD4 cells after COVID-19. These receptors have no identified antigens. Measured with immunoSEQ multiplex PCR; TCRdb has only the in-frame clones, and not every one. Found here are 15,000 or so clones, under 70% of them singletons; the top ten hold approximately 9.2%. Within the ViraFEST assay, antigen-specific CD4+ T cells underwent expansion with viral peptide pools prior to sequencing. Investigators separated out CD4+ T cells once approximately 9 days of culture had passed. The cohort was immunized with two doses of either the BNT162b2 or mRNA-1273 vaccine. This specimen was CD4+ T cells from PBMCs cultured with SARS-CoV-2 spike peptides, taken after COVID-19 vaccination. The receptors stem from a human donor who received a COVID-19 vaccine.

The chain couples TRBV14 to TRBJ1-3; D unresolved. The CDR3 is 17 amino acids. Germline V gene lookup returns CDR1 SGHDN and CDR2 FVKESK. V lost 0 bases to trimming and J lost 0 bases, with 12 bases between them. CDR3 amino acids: CASSQDLGRYSGNTIYF. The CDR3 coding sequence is TGTGCCAGCAGCCAAGATCTAGGACGGTACTCTGGAAACACCATATATTTT.

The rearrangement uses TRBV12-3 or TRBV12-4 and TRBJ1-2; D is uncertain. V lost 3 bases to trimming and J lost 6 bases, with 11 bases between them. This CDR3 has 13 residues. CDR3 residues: CASSFSGDHGYTF. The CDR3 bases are TGTGCCAGCAGTTTTAGCGGGGATCATGGCTACACCTTC.

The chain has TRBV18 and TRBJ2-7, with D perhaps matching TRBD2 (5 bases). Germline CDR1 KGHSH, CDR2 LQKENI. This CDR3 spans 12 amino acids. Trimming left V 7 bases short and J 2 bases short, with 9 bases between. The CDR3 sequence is CASFGDPYEQYF. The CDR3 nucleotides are TGTGCCAGCTTCGGGGATCCCTACGAGCAGTACTTC.

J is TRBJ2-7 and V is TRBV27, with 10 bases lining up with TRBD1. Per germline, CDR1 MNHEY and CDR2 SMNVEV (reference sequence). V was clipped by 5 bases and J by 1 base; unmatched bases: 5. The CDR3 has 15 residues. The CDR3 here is CASSLRQGASYEQYF. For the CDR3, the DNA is TGTGCCAGCAGTCTCCGACAGGGGGCGTCCTACGAGCAGTACTTC.

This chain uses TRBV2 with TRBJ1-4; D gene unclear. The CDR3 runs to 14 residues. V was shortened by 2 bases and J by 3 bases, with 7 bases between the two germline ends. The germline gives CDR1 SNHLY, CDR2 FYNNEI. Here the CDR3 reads CASSEQQANEKLFF. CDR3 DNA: TGTGCCAGCAGTGAACAGCAGGCTAATGAAAAACTGTTTTTT.

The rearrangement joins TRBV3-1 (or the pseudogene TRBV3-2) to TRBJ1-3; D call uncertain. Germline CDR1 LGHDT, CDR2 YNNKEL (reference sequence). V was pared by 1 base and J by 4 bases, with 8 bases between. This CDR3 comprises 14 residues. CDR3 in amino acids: CASSQVDWGNTIYF. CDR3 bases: TGTGCCAGCAGCCAAGTTGACTGGGGAAACACCATATATTTT.

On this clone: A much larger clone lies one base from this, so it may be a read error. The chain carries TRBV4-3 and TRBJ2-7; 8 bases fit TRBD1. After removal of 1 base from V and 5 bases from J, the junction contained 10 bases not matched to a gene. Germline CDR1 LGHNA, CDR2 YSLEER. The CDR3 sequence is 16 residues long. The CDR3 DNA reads TGCGCCAGCAGCCAAGGGCGGGCAGGGGGCGGGAACGAGCAGTACTTC. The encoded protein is CASSQGRAGGGNEQYF.